The text below deals with one T cell receptor (beta chain). The CDR3 consists of 14 residues. Germline-derived CDR1 and CDR2 are SGHDT and YYEEEE. The V segment lost 4 bases and the J segment 4 bases; nucleotides outside the gene matches: 7. The record originates from a study of blood T cell repertoires in COVID-19. About the study: Sources were T cells, B-cell-depleted T cells, or PBMCs; the material itself was cDNA or gDNA.

Authors' analysis steps: Nucleated cell number was recorded as an estimate derived from reference gene primer amplification. Produced via immunoSEQ multiplex PCR; TCRdb's table is partial and in-frame only. V and J calls and clone size come straight from that table; D and trimming were deduced from the DNA. Of 300,000 to 450,000 clones in the sample, more than 75% are singletons; the top ten hold 8% to 13%. The specimen was peripheral blood. This sequence was found in a woman aged 30 to 39 with COVID-19, enrolled during active disease. The chain uses TRBV5-6 and TRBJ1-2; 7 bases line up with TRBD1. CDR3: CASSRLQGSYGYTF. The CDR3 DNA reads TGTGCCAGCAGCCGATTACAGGGGTCCTATGGCTACACCTTC.